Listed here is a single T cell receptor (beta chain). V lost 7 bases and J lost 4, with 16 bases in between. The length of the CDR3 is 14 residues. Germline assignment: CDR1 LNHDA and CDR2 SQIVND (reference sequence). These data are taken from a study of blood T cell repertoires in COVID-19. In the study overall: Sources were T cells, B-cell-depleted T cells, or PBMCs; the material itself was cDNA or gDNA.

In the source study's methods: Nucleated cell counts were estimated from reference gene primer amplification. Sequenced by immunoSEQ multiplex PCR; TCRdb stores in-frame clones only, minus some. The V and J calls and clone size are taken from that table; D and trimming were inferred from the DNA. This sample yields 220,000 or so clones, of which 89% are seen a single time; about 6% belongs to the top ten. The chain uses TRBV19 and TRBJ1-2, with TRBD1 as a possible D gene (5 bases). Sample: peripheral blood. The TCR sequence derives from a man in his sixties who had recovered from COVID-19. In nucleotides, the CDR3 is TGTGCCAGTACCGATGGGGGGGAAATCTATGGCTACACCTTC. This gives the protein CASTDGGEIYGYTF.